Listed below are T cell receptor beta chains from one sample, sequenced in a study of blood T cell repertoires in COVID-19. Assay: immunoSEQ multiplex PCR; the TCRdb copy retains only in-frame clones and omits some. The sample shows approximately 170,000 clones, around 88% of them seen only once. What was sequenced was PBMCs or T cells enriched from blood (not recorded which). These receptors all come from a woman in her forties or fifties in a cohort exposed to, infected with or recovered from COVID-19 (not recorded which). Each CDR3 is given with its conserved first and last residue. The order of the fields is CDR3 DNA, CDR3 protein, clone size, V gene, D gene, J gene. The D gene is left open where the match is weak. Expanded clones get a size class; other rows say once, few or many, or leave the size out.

CDR3nt: TGTGCCGCCAGGGTTTGGGTTAATGAAAAACTGTTTTTT
CDR3aa: CAARVWVNEKLFF
abundance: once
v_gene: TRBV6-6
d_gene: NA
j_gene: TRBJ1-4

CDR3nt: TGTGCCAGTAGTATTACGGCGGCTGAAAAACTGTTTTTT
CDR3aa: CASSITAAEKLFF
abundance: NA
v_gene: TRBV19
d_gene: NA
j_gene: TRBJ1-4

CDR3nt: TGTGCCAGCTCACCGAACGGACAGGGCTTCACCTACGAGCAGTACTTC
CDR3aa: CASSPNGQGFTYEQYF
abundance: NA
v_gene: TRBV18
d_gene: TRBD1
j_gene: TRBJ2-7

CDR3nt: TGTGCCAGCGCGAAGGGGTTGACTGGGGCCAACGTCCTGACTTTC
CDR3aa: CASAKGLTGANVLTF
abundance: NA
v_gene: TRBV6-1
d_gene: NA
j_gene: TRBJ2-6

CDR3nt: TGTGCCACCAGTGACCGGATGCGGACAGGCACAGATACGCAGTATTTT
CDR3aa: CATSDRMRTGTDTQYF
abundance: NA
v_gene: TRBV24-1
d_gene: NA
j_gene: TRBJ2-3

CDR3nt: TGTGCCAGCAGCTTATCGAAGACTCCCCTCGGCGAGCAGTACTTC
CDR3aa: CASSLSKTPLGEQYF
abundance: NA
v_gene: TRBV7-3
d_gene: NA
j_gene: TRBJ2-7

CDR3nt: TGTGCCAGCAGCGTAGACGAGGGTCGGAATTCACCCCTCCACTTT
CDR3aa: CASSVDEGRNSPLHF
abundance: once
v_gene: TRBV9
d_gene: NA
j_gene: TRBJ1-6

CDR3nt: TGTGCCAGTAGTATAGAACCGGGATTCGGAAAGACCCAGTACTTC
CDR3aa: CASSIEPGFGKTQYF
abundance: NA
v_gene: TRBV19
d_gene: NA
j_gene: TRBJ2-5

CDR3nt: TGTGCCAGCAGCTCGGGGACTAGCGGCTACACAGATACGCAGTATTTT
CDR3aa: CASSSGTSGYTDTQYF
abundance: NA
v_gene: TRBV7-3
d_gene: TRBD2
j_gene: TRBJ2-3

CDR3nt: TGTGCCAGCAGTGATGAGTGGTTCGGTCAGCCCCAGCATTTT
CDR3aa: CASSDEWFGQPQHF
abundance: few
v_gene: TRBV6-1
d_gene: NA
j_gene: TRBJ1-5

CDR3nt: TGTGCCAGTAGTATGGGGACAGTCTACAATGAGCAGTTCTTC
CDR3aa: CASSMGTVYNEQFF
abundance: NA
v_gene: TRBV19
d_gene: TRBD1
j_gene: TRBJ2-1

CDR3nt: TGTGCCAGTAGTCCAACCGGGACAGGGGGCCAGCCCCAGCATTTT
CDR3aa: CASSPTGTGGQPQHF
abundance: once
v_gene: TRBV19
d_gene: TRBD1
j_gene: TRBJ1-5

CDR3nt: TGTGCCAGCAGCTTGGGGGGGGGAAGGAACACTGAAGCTTTCTTT
CDR3aa: CASSLGGGRNTEAFF
abundance: NA
v_gene: TRBV5-4
d_gene: NA
j_gene: TRBJ1-1

CDR3nt: TGTGCCAGCACCGAACCGGGACACCCCTACGAGCAGTACTTC
CDR3aa: CASTEPGHPYEQYF
abundance: NA
v_gene: TRBV28
d_gene: NA
j_gene: TRBJ2-7

CDR3nt: TGTGCCAGCAGCTCCAGGGGGCGCGGGGAGACCCAGTACTTC
CDR3aa: CASSSRGRGETQYF
abundance: NA
v_gene: TRBV7-8
d_gene: TRBD1
j_gene: TRBJ2-5

CDR3nt: TGTGCCAGTAGTAACGCAGGGATTATGAACACTGAAGCTTTCTTT
CDR3aa: CASSNAGIMNTEAFF
abundance: NA
v_gene: TRBV19
d_gene: NA
j_gene: TRBJ1-1

CDR3nt: TGTGCCAGCAGCAAAGTATTCCCCCCCTACAGCCAAACCGGGACTCAGGACGAGCAGTACTTC
CDR3aa: CASSKVFPPYSQTGTQDEQYF
abundance: NA
v_gene: TRBV21-1
d_gene: NA
j_gene: TRBJ2-7

CDR3nt: TGTGCCAGCAGCCAATTGTACTCTGGGGCCAACGTCCTGACTTTC
CDR3aa: CASSQLYSGANVLTF
abundance: NA
v_gene: TRBV3-1/TRBV3-2
d_gene: NA
j_gene: TRBJ2-6

CDR3nt: TGCGCCAGCAGCTTGGAGGGGAACTATGGCTACACCTTC
CDR3aa: CASSLEGNYGYTF
abundance: NA
v_gene: TRBV5-1
d_gene: NA
j_gene: TRBJ1-2

CDR3nt: TGTGCCAGCAGCTTACACCCTCGCGGCGGGGAGCTGTTTTTT
CDR3aa: CASSLHPRGGELFF
abundance: NA
v_gene: TRBV11-1
d_gene: NA
j_gene: TRBJ2-2

CDR3nt: TGTGCCAGCAGCGGTCTTACAGCTAACTATGGCTACACCTTC
CDR3aa: CASSGLTANYGYTF
abundance: NA
v_gene: TRBV11-2
d_gene: NA
j_gene: TRBJ1-2

CDR3nt: TGTGCCAGTAGTGCCCAGGGAGATACGCAGTATTTT
CDR3aa: CASSAQGDTQYF
abundance: NA
v_gene: TRBV19
d_gene: NA
j_gene: TRBJ2-3

CDR3nt: TGTGCCAGCAGCCCCCGACAGGGGTCGGGGGAGCTGTTTTTT
CDR3aa: CASSPRQGSGELFF
abundance: NA
v_gene: TRBV7-3
d_gene: TRBD1
j_gene: TRBJ2-2

CDR3nt: TGTGCCAGTAGTGTTAGTACCAGGGGCCAGAACTACGAGCAGTACTTC
CDR3aa: CASSVSTRGQNYEQYF
abundance: NA
v_gene: TRBV19
d_gene: NA
j_gene: TRBJ2-7

CDR3nt: TGCGCCAGCAGCCAGGTACAGGGGGTGAATGAAAAACTGTTTTTT
CDR3aa: CASSQVQGVNEKLFF
abundance: NA
v_gene: TRBV4-1
d_gene: TRBD1
j_gene: TRBJ1-4

CDR3nt: TGTGCCAGCAGTTACGGAGCGGGAGTCCCAGATACGCAGTATTTT
CDR3aa: CASSYGAGVPDTQYF
abundance: NA
v_gene: TRBV6-5
d_gene: TRBD2
j_gene: TRBJ2-3

CDR3nt: TGTGCCAGCAGCTTGGACGACCGCGGCTATGGCTACACCTTC
CDR3aa: CASSLDDRGYGYTF
abundance: NA
v_gene: TRBV5-4
d_gene: NA
j_gene: TRBJ1-2

CDR3nt: TGTGCCAGCAGTGTGGTGACCGGACAGGGAGGGATAGGCGGCTACACCTTC
CDR3aa: CASSVVTGQGGIGGYTF
abundance: NA
v_gene: TRBV2
d_gene: TRBD1
j_gene: TRBJ1-2

CDR3nt: TGTGCCAGCAGGCTGAGGACAGCTGAAGCTTTCTTT
CDR3aa: CASRLRTAEAFF
abundance: few
v_gene: TRBV7-9
d_gene: NA
j_gene: TRBJ1-1

CDR3nt: TGTGCCAGCAGTGGACAGGCTGCCTACGAGCAGTACTTC
CDR3aa: CASSGQAAYEQYF
abundance: NA
v_gene: TRBV25-1
d_gene: NA
j_gene: TRBJ2-7

CDR3nt: TGTGCCAGCAGCGTAGACGCAATGGGAGCTTCCTACGAGCAGTACTTC
CDR3aa: CASSVDAMGASYEQYF
abundance: NA
v_gene: TRBV9
d_gene: NA
j_gene: TRBJ2-7

CDR3nt: TGTGCCAGCGTACCGGGACAGGTGAGGGTCGAGCAGTACTTC
CDR3aa: CASVPGQVRVEQYF
abundance: NA
v_gene: TRBV6-6
d_gene: TRBD1
j_gene: TRBJ2-7

CDR3nt: TGTGCCAGCAGCAGCGGAGTAGAAGCTTTCTTT
CDR3aa: CASSSGVEAFF
abundance: NA
v_gene: TRBV7-3
d_gene: NA
j_gene: TRBJ1-1

CDR3nt: TGCGCCAGCAGCCAAGATTCTGGGGGGGATCCCTCCTACAATGAGCAGTTCTTC
CDR3aa: CASSQDSGGDPSYNEQFF
abundance: NA
v_gene: TRBV4-3
d_gene: TRBD2
j_gene: TRBJ2-1

CDR3nt: TGTGCCATCAGCCCGAGCGGGGGACTAGCTAAGTCAACGCAGTATTTT
CDR3aa: CAISPSGGLAKSTQYF
abundance: NA
v_gene: TRBV10-3
d_gene: TRBD2
j_gene: TRBJ2-3

CDR3nt: TGTGCCAGCAGCAAAGCTTACCGGACAGACCGTTATGGCTACACCTTC
CDR3aa: CASSKAYRTDRYGYTF
abundance: NA
v_gene: TRBV21-1
d_gene: NA
j_gene: TRBJ1-2

CDR3nt: TGTGCCAGCAGTGAGGGACAGATCTATGGCTACACCTTC
CDR3aa: CASSEGQIYGYTF
abundance: once
v_gene: TRBV6-1
d_gene: TRBD1
j_gene: TRBJ1-2

CDR3nt: TGTGCCAGCAGCCCTACAGGGAATTCAGATACGCAGTATTTT
CDR3aa: CASSPTGNSDTQYF
abundance: NA
v_gene: TRBV7-2
d_gene: NA
j_gene: TRBJ2-3

CDR3nt: TGTGCCAGTTCGGGGTTCGACGAGCAGTACTTC
CDR3aa: CASSGFDEQYF
abundance: once
v_gene: TRBV6-6
d_gene: NA
j_gene: TRBJ2-7

CDR3nt: TGTGCCAGCAGTTTAATCGCAGCGGAACTGTTTTTT
CDR3aa: CASSLIAAELFF
abundance: NA
v_gene: TRBV12-3/TRBV12-4
d_gene: NA
j_gene: TRBJ1-4